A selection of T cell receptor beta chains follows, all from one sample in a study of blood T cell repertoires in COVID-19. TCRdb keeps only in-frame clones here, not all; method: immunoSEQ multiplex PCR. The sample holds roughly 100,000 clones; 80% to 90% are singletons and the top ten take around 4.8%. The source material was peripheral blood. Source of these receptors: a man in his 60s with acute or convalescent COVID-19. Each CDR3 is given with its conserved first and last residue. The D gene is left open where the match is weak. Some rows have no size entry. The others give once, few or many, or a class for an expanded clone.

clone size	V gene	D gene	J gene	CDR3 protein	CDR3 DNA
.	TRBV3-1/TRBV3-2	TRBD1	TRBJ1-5	CASSLRDRGQPQHF	TGTGCCAGCAGTCTCCGGGACAGAGGTCAGCCCCAGCATTTT
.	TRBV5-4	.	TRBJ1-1	CASSPRSAGNTEAFF	TGTGCCAGCAGCCCCCGTTCTGCCGGGAACACTGAAGCTTTCTTT
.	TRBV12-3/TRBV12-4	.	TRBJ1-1	CASSSRGTPEAFF	TGTGCCAGCAGTTCCCGGGGGACCCCTGAAGCTTTCTTT
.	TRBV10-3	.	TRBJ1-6	CAISERQTSNSPLHF	TGTGCCATCAGTGAGAGACAGACATCAAATTCACCCCTCCACTTT
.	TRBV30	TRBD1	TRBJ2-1	CAWTVLGQGDNEQFF	TGTGCCTGGACTGTCCTCGGCCAGGGGGACAATGAGCAGTTCTTC
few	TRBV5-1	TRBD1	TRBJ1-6	CASSTGTDNSPLHF	TGCGCCAGCAGCACCGGGACAGATAATTCACCCCTCCACTTT
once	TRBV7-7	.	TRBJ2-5	CASSLQGRETQYF	TGTGCTAGCAGCTTACAGGGTCGGGAGACCCAGTACTTC
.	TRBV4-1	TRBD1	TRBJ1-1	CASSQDGQGLWWNTEAFF	TGCGCCAGCAGCCAAGACGGACAGGGACTATGGTGGAACACTGAAGCTTTCTTT
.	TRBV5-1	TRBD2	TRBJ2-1	CASSGRLAGVYNEQFF	TGCGCCAGCAGCGGGAGGCTAGCGGGGGTCTACAATGAGCAGTTCTTC
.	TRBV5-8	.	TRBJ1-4	CASSLGQSKEKLFF	TGTGCCAGCAGCTTGGGACAGTCTAAGGAAAAACTGTTTTTT
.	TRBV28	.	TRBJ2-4	CAITVGGAKNIQYF	TGTGCCATCACGGTCGGGGGAGCCAAAAACATTCAGTACTTC
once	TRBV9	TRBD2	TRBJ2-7	CASSPRLADPREQYF	TGTGCCAGCAGCCCCCGACTAGCGGACCCTCGGGAGCAGTACTTC
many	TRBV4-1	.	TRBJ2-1	CASSQSSSSYNEQFF	TGCGCCAGCAGCCAAAGTTCGAGCTCCTACAATGAGCAGTTCTTC
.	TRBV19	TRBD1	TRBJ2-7	CASSIELDRAYEQYF	TGTGCCAGTAGTATAGAGCTGGACAGGGCTTACGAGCAGTACTTC
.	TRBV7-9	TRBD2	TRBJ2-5	CASSFLGSGAETQYF	TGTGCCAGCAGCTTCTTAGGGAGCGGGGCTGAGACCCAGTACTTC
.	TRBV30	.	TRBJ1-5	CAWSAGTNQPQHF	TGTGCCTGGAGTGCTGGGACAAATCAGCCCCAGCATTTT
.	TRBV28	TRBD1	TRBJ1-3	CASSKGGNGNTIYF	TGTGCCAGCAGTAAAGGGGGCAACGGAAACACCATATATTTT
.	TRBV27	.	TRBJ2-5	CASQDWETQYF	TGTGCCAGCCAGGATTGGGAGACCCAGTACTTC
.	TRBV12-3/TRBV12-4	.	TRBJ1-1	CASSLLGDTEAFF	TGTGCCAGCAGTTTACTAGGGGACACTGAAGCTTTCTTT
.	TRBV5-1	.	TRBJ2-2	CASSLESANTGELFF	TGCGCCAGCAGCTTGGAGTCAGCGAACACCGGGGAGCTGTTTTTT
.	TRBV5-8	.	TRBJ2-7	CASSLRGPSYEQYF	TGTGCCAGCAGCTTGAGAGGGCCCTCCTACGAGCAGTACTTC
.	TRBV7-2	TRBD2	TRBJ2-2	CASRAWGGTTGELFF	TGTGCCAGCAGGGCATGGGGGGGAACCACCGGGGAGCTGTTTTTT
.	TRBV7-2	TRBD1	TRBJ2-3	CASSEGQGLTDTQYF	TGTGCCAGCAGCGAGGGACAGGGCCTCACAGATACGCAGTATTTT
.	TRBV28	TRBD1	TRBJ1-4	CASSLRDRVGKLFF	TGTGCCAGCAGCCTCCGGGACAGAGTGGGAAAACTGTTTTTT
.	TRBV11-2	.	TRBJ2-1	CASSPPPTSNEQFF	TGTGCCAGCAGCCCCCCCCCGACTAGCAATGAGCAGTTCTTC
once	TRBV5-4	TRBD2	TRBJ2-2	CASSWGSSGPPAAGELFF	TGTGCCAGCAGCTGGGGGTCTAGCGGCCCTCCCGCCGCCGGGGAGCTGTTTTTT
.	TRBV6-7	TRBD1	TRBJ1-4	CASSCGQGMLIRCNEKLFF	TGTGCCAGCAGTTGCGGACAGGGGATGCTGATCCGTTGTAATGAAAAACTGTTTTTT
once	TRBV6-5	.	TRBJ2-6	CASSYTAGSGANVLTF	TGTGCCAGCAGTTACACGGCGGGCTCTGGGGCCAACGTCCTGACTTTC
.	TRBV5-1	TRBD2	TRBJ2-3	CASSWGTTTDTQYF	TGCGCCAGCAGCTGGGGGACTACCACAGATACGCAGTATTTT
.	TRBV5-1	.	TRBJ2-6	CASSLWLTTRSGANVLTF	TGCGCCAGCAGCTTATGGCTTACTACGCGCTCTGGGGCCAACGTCCTGACTTTC
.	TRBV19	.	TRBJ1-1	CASSRDTGEGTEAFF	TGTGCCAGTAGTAGAGACACCGGCGAGGGCACTGAAGCTTTCTTT
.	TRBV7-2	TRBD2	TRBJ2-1	CASSLQLAGGPRRFF	TGTGCCAGCAGCTTACAACTAGCGGGGGGGCCTCGACGTTTCTTC
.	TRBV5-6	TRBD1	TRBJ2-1	CASSLSPGTEIYNEQFF	TGTGCCAGCAGCTTGTCGCCCGGGACAGAGATCTACAATGAGCAGTTCTTC
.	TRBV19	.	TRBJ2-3	CASSTWTDSTDTQYF	TGTGCCAGTAGTACCTGGACAGATAGCACAGATACGCAGTATTTT
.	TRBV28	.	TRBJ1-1	CASSLSGGTEAFF	TGTGCCAGCAGTTTATCGGGGGGCACTGAAGCTTTCTTT
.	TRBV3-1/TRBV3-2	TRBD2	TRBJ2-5	CASSHPRGGGETQYF	TGTGCCAGCAGCCATCCCCGGGGGGGTGGGGAGACCCAGTACTTC
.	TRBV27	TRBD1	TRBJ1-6	CASSLSRQGYNSPLHF	TGTGCCAGCAGTTTATCGAGACAGGGCTATAATTCACCCCTCCACTTT
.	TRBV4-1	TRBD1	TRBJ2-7	CASSQASGTATYEQYF	TGCGCCAGCAGCCAAGCATCCGGGACAGCCACCTACGAGCAGTACTTC
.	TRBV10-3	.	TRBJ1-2	CAISTGWRGGYTF	TGTGCCATCAGTACAGGGTGGAGAGGTGGCTACACCTTC
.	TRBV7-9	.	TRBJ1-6	CASTRAGAQGSPLHF	TGTGCCAGCACCCGGGCGGGGGCGCAGGGTTCACCCCTCCACTTT